Shown below are 22 T cell receptor beta chains from a single sample sequenced in a study of cytomegalovirus exposure and HLA in healthy donors. The PCR used 60 Vbeta and 13 Jbeta primers. TCRdb's table, derived via immunoSEQ multiplex PCR, lists solely in-frame clones and lacks some. The sample has around 260,000 clones; over 70% are singletons. The sequencing input was PBMCs. These receptors all come from a girl aged 2-10 years in good health and CMV-seronegative.

The chain uses TRBV28 and TRBJ1-5; D not resolved. V gave up 8 bases and J gave up 0 bases, with 14 bases separating them. Germline assignment: CDR1 MDHEN and CDR2 SYDVKM. The CDR3 runs 15 residues. CDR3 loop: CASGLGGFSNQPQHF. CDR3 DNA: TGTGCCAGCGGATTAGGAGGGTTTAGCAATCAGCCCCAGCATTTT.

The CDR3 protein is CASSRGWGDGYTF. The CDR3 region has the DNA TGTGCCAGCAGCCGAGGCTGGGGGGATGGCTACACCTTC. The chain couples TRBV14 to TRBJ1-2, with D tentatively TRBD1 (5 bases). V shed 4 bases and J shed 6 bases, with 12 bases lying between them. This CDR3 is built from 13 residues. From germline, CDR1 is SGHDN and CDR2 FVKESK.

The rearrangement links TRBV18 to TRBJ1-5; D is possibly TRBD1 (6 bases). This CDR3 is built from 13 residues. Germline V lookup: CDR1 KGHSH, CDR2 LQKENI. Trimming removed 3 bases from V and 7 bases from J, with 10 bases in between. CDR3 DNA sequence: TGTGCCAGCTCACCTACAGGGAGCCAGCCCCAGCATTTT. It codes for CASSPTGSQPQHF.

The chain employs TRBV7-8 and TRBJ1-5; D ambiguous. CDR3 length: 16 amino acids. CDR1 SGHVS and CDR2 FQNEAQ come from the germline V gene. V was trimmed by 2 bases and J by 0 bases, leaving 11 bases between them. CDR3 sequence: CASSLLSGYSNQPQHF. The CDR3 DNA reads TGTGCCAGCAGCTTACTATCGGGTTATAGCAATCAGCCCCAGCATTTT. The full variable domain, its missing parts supplied by reference TRBV7-8 and TRBJ1-5, is GAGVSQSPRYKVAKRGQDVALRCDPISGHVSLFWYQQALGQGPEFLTYFQNEAQLDKSGLPSDRFFAERPEGSVSTLKIQRTQQEDSAVYLCASSLLSGYSNQPQHFGDGTRLSIL.

The DNA of the CDR3 is TGTGCCAGTAGTCCCCGGACTAGTCGGATGTACGAGCAGTACTTC. It codes for CASSPRTSRMYEQYF. The chain combines TRBV19 with TRBJ2-7; TRBD2 agrees at 7 bases. The CDR3 is 15 amino acids. From germline, CDR1 is LNHDA and CDR2 SQIVND (reference sequence). V lost 5 bases and J lost 4; bases outside the gene matches: 11.

The V gene is TRBV6-5, the J gene TRBJ2-7; D is ambiguous. V lost 5 bases and J lost 2, with 7 bases in between. Germline CDR1 is MNHEY and CDR2 is SVGAGI. This CDR3 is built from 12 residues. The CDR3 spells CASSVYTYEQYF. CDR3 nucleotide sequence: TGTGCCAGCAGTGTATACACCTACGAGCAGTACTTC.

V gene TRBV9 combines with J gene TRBJ1-4, with 7 bases identical to TRBD1. The J segment lost 4 bases and the V segment lost 0 bases, leaving 9 bases of the junction unmatched. CDR3 length equals 17 residues. Germline CDR1 is SGDLS and CDR2 is YYNGEE. This CDR3 reads CASSVGRGRIINEKLFF. CDR3 DNA sequence: TGTGCCAGCAGCGTAGGAAGGGGGCGCATCATTAATGAAAAACTGTTTTTT.

The genes are TRBV2 and TRBJ2-2, with TRBD1 matching 8 bases. V was pared by 5 bases and J by 3 bases, with 8 bases of the junction left unmatched. The CDR3 totals 16 residues. Germline CDR1 is SNHLY and CDR2 is FYNNEI. The CDR3 loop is CASSFTGTGDTGELFF. DNA for the CDR3: TGTGCCAGCAGTTTTACCGGGACAGGCGACACCGGGGAGCTGTTTTTT.

This rearrangement joins TRBV5-1 to TRBJ2-1, with D perhaps matching TRBD2 (6 bases). The germline CDR1 and CDR2 sequences are SGHRS and YFSETQ. This CDR3 comprises 16 residues. Trimming shortened V by 0 bases and J by 5 bases, and 15 bases separated the two germline ends. CDR3 loop: CASSLAAGRRNNEQFF. CDR3 DNA: TGCGCCAGCAGCTTGGCCGCGGGACGAAGAAACAATGAGCAGTTCTTC.

The chain combines TRBV7-8 with TRBJ2-7, with D possibly matching TRBD2 (5 bases). The CDR3 totals 14 residues. The V gene lost 0 bases and the J gene lost 5 bases, with 11 bases spanning the gap. In germline, CDR1 is SGHVS, CDR2 FQNEAQ. The CDR3 bases are TGTGCCAGCAGCTTAGCGGCGTCGGGGAACGAGCAGTACTTC. As protein: CASSLAASGNEQYF.

The table lists this clone with a count of one. The gene calls are TRBV6-1 and TRBJ1-5, with a possible D match to TRBD1 (5 bases). Germline V gene lookup returns CDR1 MNHNS and CDR2 SASEGT. Trimming left V 8 bases short and J 5 bases short, with 10 bases between. This CDR3 region has 12 residues. The CDR3 loop reads CASGTGYQPQHF. DNA for the CDR3: TGTGCCAGCGGCACAGGCTATCAGCCCCAGCATTTT.

This chain joins TRBV6-1 and TRBJ1-5, with a weak D call TRBD1 (5 bases). Per the germline V gene, CDR1 is MNHNS and CDR2 is SASEGT. This CDR3 spans 15 amino acids. The V end was cut by 4 bases, the J end by 3 bases, with 13 bases between. Written as DNA, the CDR3 is TGTGCCAGCAGTGTTCTGACAGCCAACAATCAGCCCCAGCATTTT. Translating gives CASSVLTANNQPQHF.

The chain couples TRBV27 to TRBJ2-7; D perhaps matches TRBD1 (6 bases). The CDR3 covers 15 residues. The germline V and J ends were trimmed by 0 bases and 4 bases, with 13 bases remaining between them. Germline V gene lookup returns CDR1 MNHEY and CDR2 SMNVEV (reference sequence). CDR3 bases: TGTGCCAGCAGTTTATCGTTAGACAGGTTATACGAGCAGTACTTC. Translation gives CASSLSLDRLYEQYF.

The V and J genes are TRBV5-1 and TRBJ2-7; D unresolved. The CDR3 loop spans 14 amino acids. CDR1 is SGHRS and CDR2 is YFSETQ in the germline V gene. Trimming left V 2 bases short and J 9 bases short, with 18 bases between. CDR3 DNA sequence: TGCGCCAGCAGCTTTGGGTCCCCCGTTGCGGTGCAGTACTTC. Translated: CASSFGSPVAVQYF.

The chain couples TRBV4-1 to TRBJ2-7; TRBD2 is a possible D gene (6 bases). The V and J ends lost 1 base and 4 bases respectively, with 11 bases between them. Germline lookup yields CDR1 MGHRA and CDR2 YSYEKL. CDR3 length: 14 residues. The CDR3 sequence is CASSQGAGTYEQYF. DNA for the CDR3: TGCGCCAGCAGCCAAGGGGCAGGGACTTACGAGCAGTACTTC.

J is TRBJ1-1 and V is TRBV12-2; TRBD1, the table's D call, was not compared with the DNA. TRBV12-2 is a pseudogene segment. The CDR3 runs to 17 residues. CDR3 loop: CASPRQGPLKMNTEAFF. The CDR3 DNA sequence: TGTGCAAGTCCCAGACAGGGGCCGCTCAAAATGAACACTGAAGCTTTCTTT.

The chain has TRBV5-6 and TRBJ2-2; TRBD2 might be the D (6 bases). V was cut by 2 bases and J by 6 bases, with 8 bases left in between. The CDR3 totals 13 residues. Germline-derived CDR1 and CDR2 are SGHDT and YYEEEE. The CDR3 protein is CASSFERAGELFF. CDR3 coding DNA: TGTGCCAGCAGCTTCGAGCGGGCCGGGGAGCTGTTTTTT. Full variable domain (outside the CDR3, taken from reference TRBV5-6 and TRBJ2-2): DAGVTQSPTHLIKTRGQQVTLRCSPKSGHDTVSWYQQALGQGPQFIFQYYEEEERQRGNFPDRFSGHQFPNYSSELNVNALLLGDSALYLCASSFERAGELFFGEGSRLTVL.

This clone was seen once. The chain couples TRBV15 to TRBJ1-1; no clear D. The germline V and J ends were trimmed by 3 bases and 3 bases, with 8 bases remaining between them. Germline assignment: CDR1 LNHNV and CDR2 YYDKDF (reference sequence). The CDR3 runs to 13 residues. The CDR3 here is CATSRIVDTEAFF. The CDR3 DNA is TGTGCCACCAGCAGGATTGTAGACACTGAAGCTTTCTTT.

The rearrangement joins TRBV19 to TRBJ2-7; tentative D call: TRBD1 (5 bases). V lost 10 bases and J lost 2, with 15 bases in between. The CDR3 sequence is 13 residues long. CDR1 and CDR2 (germline): LNHDA, SQIVND (reference sequence). The CDR3 bases are TGTGCCACCCGACAGATGGGGACCTACGAGCAGTACTTC. It is translated as CATRQMGTYEQYF.

This clone was counted once. As DNA, the CDR3 is TGTGCCAGCAGTTTATCCGGGAGTCCGGCTGGCTACACCTTC. It specifies CASSLSGSPAGYTF. The chain employs TRBV28 and TRBJ1-2; D not resolved. The germline CDR1 and CDR2 sequences are MDHEN and SYDVKM. Trimming removed 1 base from V and 7 bases from J, with 13 bases in between. The CDR3 covers 14 residues.

The rearrangement links TRBV7-8 to TRBJ2-3; no clear D gene. V was shortened by 5 bases and J by 2 bases, with 8 bases between the two germline ends. The CDR3 has 13 amino acids. The germline V gene has CDR1 SGHVS and CDR2 FQNEAQ. The CDR3 nucleotides are TGTGCCAGCAGCCTAGGAGCCACAGATACGCAGTATTTT. This encodes CASSLGATDTQYF.

The chain has TRBV28 and TRBJ1-5; the D is unclear. This CDR3 region has 12 residues. Germline CDR1 is MDHEN and CDR2 is SYDVKM. CDR3 in amino acids: CVSRAGDQPQHF. The CDR3 nucleotides are TGTGTCTCCCGGGCCGGGGATCAGCCCCAGCATTTT.